The text below deals with one T cell receptor beta chain. Germline trimming cut 2 bases from V and 5 bases from J; bases unmatched to any gene: 3. CDR1 is SGHRS and CDR2 is YFSETQ in the germline V gene. There are 13 residues in the CDR3. These data are taken from a study of immune evolution from preneoplasia to lung adenocarcinoma. Only in-frame clones appear in the TCRdb table, and some are missing; sequencing was by immunoSEQ multiplex PCR. The sample includes about 4,600 clones, approximately 84% seen only once; the top ten take roughly 13%. The source material was FFPE normal lung tissue adjacent to the tumor. The receptor comes from a person aged 50-70 years with lung adenocarcinoma. The chain employs TRBV5-1 and TRBJ2-5; 7 bases are shared with TRBD2. In DNA form, the CDR3 reads TGCGCCAGCAGCTTAGCGGGAAGGGAGACCCAGTACTTC. Translation: CASSLAGRETQYF.